This T cell receptor beta chain was captured in a study of T cell responses to AZD1222 COVID-19 vaccine. In germline, CDR1 is GTSNPN, CDR2 SVGIG (reference sequence). The V end lost 0 bases, the J end lost 4 bases, and 6 bases lay between the germline ends. The CDR3 loop spans 13 amino acids. TCRdb keeps only in-frame clones here, not all; method: immunoSEQ multiplex PCR. This table has more than 95,000 clones, about 87% appearing once. This sequence joins TRBV30 and TRBJ2-2; the D is unclear. The clonotype comes from an adult in good health. Sequenced here: peripheral blood, sampled on day 0 of AZD1222 vaccination. CDR3 nucleotides: TGTGCCTGGAGTGTACAGCTCACCGGGGAGCTGTTTTTT. Its protein is CAWSVQLTGELFF.